This record covers a single T cell receptor beta chain. The data were obtained in a study of blood T cell repertoires in COVID-19. Overall study context: Samples of COVID-19 (acute and convalescent) were obtained from the United States, Italy and Spain. PBMCs, B-cell-depleted T cells, or T cells provided the cDNA or gDNA that made up the material.

The CDR3 is 15 amino acids. V was trimmed by 4 bases and J by 7 bases, leaving 15 bases between them. CDR1 and CDR2 from the germline V gene are SGHNT and YYREEE (reference sequence). Clones were sequenced by immunoSEQ multiplex PCR, and TCRdb holds only the in-frame ones, with some missing. Of about 270,000 clones in the sample, 88% were seen once. The genes are TRBV5-4 and TRBJ1-6, with a weak D call TRBD1 (5 bases). The sequence was obtained from a man between 60 and 70 years old who had recovered from COVID-19. Sequencing was performed on peripheral blood. CDR3: CASSELTAGNSPLHF. The CDR3 DNA sequence: TGTGCCAGCAGCGAGTTGACAGCAGGGAATTCACCCCTCCACTTT.